This TCR beta chain derives from a study of naive and memory T cell subsets. Trimming at V came to 4 bases and at J to 4 bases, leaving 7 bases not matched to a gene. In germline, CDR1 is SQVTM, CDR2 ANQGSEA. This CDR3 spans 15 amino acids. This clonotype was seen ten or more times. Antigen: not known. Study observations and caveats: Between naive and memory subsets, TCR abundance power law exponents differed.

An equimolar mix of two oligonucleotides served as the beta constant-region primer for TRBC1 and TRBC2. TCRdb independently ran MiXCR on the UMI-ligation and nested PCR reads; one entry per CDR3 protein. The repertoire holds about 85,000 distinct CDR3 sequences, under 15% seen once, with 0.75% to 0.95% in the top ten. The chain combines TRBV29-1 with TRBJ2-2; TRBD2 agrees at 9 bases. The sequence came from a human donor in good health. Sequencing input: central memory CD4+ T cells from blood. CDR3 in amino acids: CSVVIAGESTGELFF. The DNA for the CDR3 is TGCAGCGTTGTGATAGCGGGGGAATCCACCGGGGAGCTGTTTTTT.